The sequence of this TCR beta chain was determined in a study of CD8 T cells in ankylosing spondylitis. Points from the study as a whole: Reportedly, matched ankylosing spondylitis synovial fluid was significantly enriched for disease-linked clones.

With 2 bases removed from V and 6 bases from J, the gap between germline ends came to 13 bases. Looked up from germline, CDR1 is SGHTA and CDR2 is FQGNSA. This CDR3 is 15 amino acids long. Molecular-barcoded quantitative 5'-RACE produced these TCR beta libraries. TCRdb reprocessed the 5' RACE reads with MiXCR, giving one entry per CDR3 protein. The data hold roughly 35,000 distinct CDR3 sequences, with 15% to 20% observed a single time. This clonotype appeared a single time. Its target is not known. V gene TRBV7-2 combines with J gene TRBJ2-2; the D gene is possibly TRBD1 (6 bases). The TCR sequence derives from a male donor with ankylosing spondylitis or in good health (not recorded which). The sample consisted of blood. As DNA, the CDR3 is TGTGCCAGCAGCTTAAGTCTACAGGGTTCCGGGGAGCTGTTTTTT. This codes for CASSLSLQGSGELFF.